This TCR beta chain emerged from a study of T cell repertoires in cytomegalovirus infection. Across the study: Public TCR beta signatures indicated both CMV infection and matching HLA type.

At least ten counts were recorded for this clonotype. Antigen unknown. This CDR3 has 15 residues. V was shortened by 5 bases and J by 5 bases, with 16 bases between the two germline ends. Germline lookup yields CDR1 SGHTA and CDR2 FQGNSA. MiXCR was run by TCRdb on the reads, yielding one entry per CDR3 protein. The sample includes hundreds of thousands of distinct CDR3 sequences, roughly a third of them seen just once. Study-level findings and limits: CMV-specific TCR beta clonotypes restricted by HLA-C were the ones dominating the ex vivo response.

The TCR was taken from a human donor in good health (CMV status not recorded). Some clones in this sample may be carry-over from other donors' samples. The sequenced sample was cultured CD8+ T cells from PBMCs, obtained from culture after CMV antigen stimulation. This rearrangement joins TRBV7-2 to TRBJ2-1, with D maybe TRBD1 (5 bases). CDR3 sequence: CASSISTDRHNEQFF. CDR3 DNA sequence: TGTGCCAGCAGCATCTCAACAGACAGACACAATGAGCAGTTCTTC.